This record covers a single T cell receptor beta chain. The antigen is not known. CDR1 and CDR2 (germline): SGHRS, YFSETQ. This CDR3 is built from 16 residues. The data belong to a study of CXCR3-negative and CXCR3-positive naive CD8 T cells. General study results and limits: More hydrophobic TRB CDR3s occurred in CXCR3-positive than in CXCR3-negative naive cells.

The study made its TRB cDNA libraries by 5' RACE, adding UMI labels. Reanalyzing the 5' RACE reads, TCRdb keeps one entry per CDR3 protein, without DNA. The sample holds approximately 130,000 distinct CDR3 sequences. The sample consisted of naive CXCR3+ CD8+ T cells from blood. Indicated subset: CD45RO-CCR7+CD27+CD95- naive CD8+ T cells expressing CXCR3 (TNR3+). The V call is TRBV5-1, the J call TRBJ2-1; the D call from TCRdb, TRBD1, cannot be confirmed without DNA. This clonotype originated in a human donor in good health. Some clones in this sample may be carry-over from other donors' samples. This CDR3 is CASSFTGPLTGFEQFF.